This T cell receptor beta chain was identified during a study of human T cells and chemical hapten exposure. Study results and caveats: Significantly more large CDR3 similarity clusters arose among expanded TCRs than among controls.

From the RACE reads, TCRdb called clonotypes with MiXCR, one entry per CDR3 protein. Counted here are about 93,000 distinct CDR3 sequences, 8.5% occurring once; the ten biggest clones make up approximately 2.8%. Stated time point: pre-sensitization, week 0. The treatment was: therapeutic diphenylcyclopropenone sensitization with weekly scalp DPC. The CDR3 has 14 amino acids. Per germline, CDR1 KGHSH and CDR2 LQKENI. V lost 6 bases and J lost 3, with 12 bases in between. This clonotype was counted ten times or more. What it recognizes is unknown. The rearrangement links TRBV18 to TRBJ1-5; unclear D gene. The sequence was obtained from a middle-aged man with alopecia areata. Some clones in this sample may be carry-over from other donors' samples. This specimen consisted of whole blood, obtained in connection with sensitization to the hapten diphenylcyclopropenone (DPC). CDR3 sequence (DNA): TGTGCCAGCTCGCCTGGGCGCTCCAATCAGCCCCAGCATTTT. Its protein product is CASSPGRSNQPQHF. The entire variable domain, with the rest obtained from reference TRBV18 and TRBJ1-5, is as follows: NAGVMQNPRHLVRRRGQEARLRCSPMKGHSHVYWYRQLPEEGLKFMVYLQKENIIDESGMPKERFSAEFPKEGPSILRIQQVVRGDSAAYFCASSPGRSNQPQHFGDGTRLSIL.